This section outlines one T cell receptor beta chain sequence together with its context. What it binds is unknown. The source of the sample is a study of CD8 T cells in ankylosing spondylitis. Study-level results: Disease-linked clones were reportedly significantly enriched in matched ankylosing spondylitis synovial fluid. Both synovial fluid and blood in reactive arthritis had previously been reported to carry some motif variants. Blood of patients with ankylosing spondylitis appeared to be characterized by a TCR beta motif of seven or eight highly homologous variants.

As the method for making TCR beta libraries, quantitative 5'-RACE with molecular barcodes was used. TCRdb fed the 5' RACE reads into MiXCR, producing one record per CDR3 protein. In the table there are about 200,000 distinct CDR3 sequences, approximately 7.3% of which are singletons. V lost 0 bases and J 10 bases, leaving 9 bases between the germline ends. Germline V gene lookup returns CDR1 SGHDT and CDR2 YYEEEE. The CDR3 is made up of 12 amino acids. The V gene is TRBV5-6, the J gene TRBJ2-3; D might be TRBD1 or TRBD2, each matching 5 bases. Material: blood, either unsorted or a sorted T cell fraction (not recorded which). The sequence was obtained from a male donor with ankylosing spondylitis. This CDR3 reads CASSLGGSAQYF. The DNA of the CDR3 is TGTGCCAGCAGCTTGGGGGGGAGCGCGCAGTATTTT.